These T cell receptor beta chains were read from a single sample in a study of OX40 agonist ivuxolimab in advanced cancers. Only in-frame clones appear in the TCRdb table, and some are missing; sequencing was by immunoSEQ multiplex PCR. The sample contains about 28,000 clones, just under 80% of which appear only once. The starting material was CD4+ or CD8+ T cells sorted from blood, obtained in a trial of the OX40 agonist ivuxolimab. The receptors shown here come from an adult with an advanced solid tumor such as melanoma, head and neck, liver or kidney cancer. The CDR3 runs from the conserved cysteine through the conserved F or W. The D gene is left open where the match is weak. Clone size appears in some rows only: once, few, many, or a class for an expanded clone.

j_gene | d_gene | v_gene | abundance | CDR3nt | CDR3aa
TRBJ1-1 | . | TRBV9 | . | TGTGCCAGCAGCGCAGGGGAGTGGACTGAAGCTTTCTTT | CASSAGEWTEAFF
TRBJ2-1 | . | TRBV10-2 | . | TGCGCCAGCAGTGATGTGGGGCCAGGGAATGAGCAGTTCTTC | CASSDVGPGNEQFF
TRBJ1-2 | TRBD1 | TRBV27 | . | TGTGCCAGCAGGTACACAGGGGCTTCGATCTATGGCTACACCTTC | CASRYTGASIYGYTF
TRBJ1-5 | . | TRBV10-3 | few | TGTGCCATCAGTGATTGGCAGGGTGATCAGCCCCAGCATTTT | CAISDWQGDQPQHF
TRBJ2-5 | . | TRBV9 | . | TGTGCCAGCAGCCGCACGGGGGAGACCCAGTACTTC | CASSRTGETQYF
TRBJ2-7 | . | TRBV11-3 | . | TGTGCCAGCAGCCAAGATTATGCAGGGAACCCCTACGAGCAGTACTTC | CASSQDYAGNPYEQYF
TRBJ1-2 | TRBD1 | TRBV9 | few | TGTGCCAGCAGCGCCGATGGGGACAGCTACTATGGCTACACCTTC | CASSADGDSYYGYTF
TRBJ1-6 | TRBD1 | TRBV18 | . | TGTGCCAGCTCACAGGACCGGGACAGATTATATAATTCACCCCTCCACTTT | CASSQDRDRLYNSPLHF
TRBJ2-7 | . | TRBV19 | . | TGTGCCAGTAGTCCTCCGGACGACGAGCAGTACTTC | CASSPPDDEQYF
TRBJ2-5 | . | TRBV28 | . | TGTGCCAGCAGCCAGGGGGGGGACCCAGAGACCCAGTACTTC | CASSQGGDPETQYF
TRBJ1-2 | . | TRBV29-1 | . | TGCAGCGTTGACTTACAGGCTGACTATGGCTACACCTTC | CSVDLQADYGYTF
TRBJ2-5 | TRBD2 | TRBV10-2 | . | TGCGCCAGCAGAGCGACTAGCGGCGGGACCCAGTACTTC | CASRATSGGTQYF
TRBJ2-5 | TRBD2 | TRBV7-2 | once | TGTGCCAGCAGCCCAGGGACTAGCGGGGTCGGCGGGTGGGAGACCCAGTACTTC | CASSPGTSGVGGWETQYF
TRBJ2-2 | . | TRBV5-1 | . | TGCGCCAGCAGCTTCACCGGTCTCGCCGGGGAGCTGTTTTTT | CASSFTGLAGELFF
TRBJ2-1 | . | TRBV19 | . | TGTGCCAGTAGTAGGGGACGTCCCAGGGATGAGCAGTTCTTC | CASSRGRPRDEQFF
TRBJ2-3 | TRBD2 | TRBV27 | . | TGTGCCAGCAGTCTCACTAGCGGGGGTTTAGATACGCAGTATTTT | CASSLTSGGLDTQYF
TRBJ2-3 | . | TRBV7-7 | . | TGTGCTAGCAGCCTATACCCTGGGGGCACAGATACGCAGTATTTT | CASSLYPGGTDTQYF
TRBJ1-1 | TRBD1 | TRBV5-1 | . | TGCGCCAGCAGCGGATCCGGGACAGCTAACACTGAAGCTTTCTTT | CASSGSGTANTEAFF
TRBJ1-3 | . | TRBV12-5 | . | TGTGCTAGTGGTTTGGTACTCCAGGGAGGTAGGGACACCATATATTTT | CASGLVLQGGRDTIYF
TRBJ1-2 | . | TRBV12-5 | . | TGTGCTAGTGGTTTGCCACCGGAAAAACTCGGCTACACCTTC | CASGLPPEKLGYTF
TRBJ2-7 | . | TRBV11-2 | once | TGTGCCAGCACCTCCAGCCGGGACGTAAGCTCCTACGAGCAGTACTTC | CASTSSRDVSSYEQYF
TRBJ1-1 | . | TRBV6-6 | . | TGTGCCAGCAGTAATTCCAGGGTTTGGGGTGAAGCTTTCTTT | CASSNSRVWGEAFF